These 27 T cell receptor beta chains were all obtained from the same sample, sequenced in a study of blood T cell repertoires in COVID-19. Sequencing was performed with immunoSEQ multiplex PCR; in TCRdb, only in-frame clones are kept and a portion is missing. The sample lists a few hundred thousand clones, around 84% occurring once. What was sequenced was peripheral blood. The receptor set was obtained from a woman between 55 and 75 years old who had recovered from COVID-19.

The chain is built from TRBV7-3 and TRBJ2-5, with 9 positions matching TRBD1. The length of the CDR3 is 15 residues. CDR1 is SGHTA, CDR2 FQGTGA, per germline. V was pared by 1 base and J by 4 bases, with 4 bases of the junction left unmatched. The CDR3, as DNA: TGTGCCAGCAGCTTAATGGGACAGGGAGGAGAGACCCAGTACTTC. Amino acid sequence: CASSLMGQGGETQYF. Looking up the rest from reference TRBV7-3 and TRBJ2-5 gives the full variable domain: GAGVSQTPSNKVTEKGKYVELRCDPISGHTALYWYRQSLGQGPEFLIYFQGTGAADDSGLPNDRFFAVRPEGSVSTLKIQRTERGDSAVYLCASSLMGQGGETQYFGPGTRLLVL.

This clone was counted a few times. This chain joins TRBV19 and TRBJ2-2; TRBD1 is a possible D gene (5 bases). CDR3 length: 15 residues. V lost 4 bases, J lost 3 bases, and 12 bases lay in between. Germline assignment: CDR1 LNHDA and CDR2 SQIVND (reference sequence). Here the CDR3 DNA reads TGTGCCAGTAGTAAAGGCAGGGTAGACACCGGGGAGCTGTTTTTT. Residues: CASSKGRVDTGELFF.

The rearrangement joins TRBV5-1 to TRBJ2-2; TRBD1 matches at 9 bases. The germline V gene has CDR1 SGHRS and CDR2 YFSETQ. CDR3 length equals 15 residues. Trimming cost V 3 bases and J 5 bases; bases outside gene matches: 5. The CDR3 loop reads CASSSGTGRTGELFF. CDR3 in DNA: TGCGCCAGCAGCTCCGGGACAGGGAGGACCGGGGAGCTGTTTTTT.

This rearrangement joins TRBV6-6 to TRBJ2-6; TRBD1 matches at 7 bases. This CDR3 is 16 amino acids long. J lost 3 bases, V lost 6 bases, and 8 bases had no gene match. Germline lookup yields CDR1 MNHNY and CDR2 SVGAGI (reference sequence). The CDR3 protein is CASRARQGYGANVLTF. CDR3 DNA: TGTGCCAGCAGGGCCCGACAGGGATATGGGGCCAACGTCCTGACTTTC.

J is TRBJ1-6 and V is TRBV27; D remains unclear. The V gene's germline CDR1 is MNHEY and CDR2 SMNVEV (reference sequence). Deletions cut 0 bases from V and 4 bases from J, with 7 bases between. The CDR3 length is 15 residues. The CDR3 DNA reads as TGTGCCAGCAGTTTATCTGGCTCTTATAATTCACCCCTCCACTTT. As protein: CASSLSGSYNSPLHF.

This clone was counted a single time. The chain uses TRBV11-1 and TRBJ2-5, with a weak D call TRBD1 (6 bases). This CDR3 contains 15 residues. Trimming pared 5 bases from V and 0 bases from J, leaving 13 bases between. CDR1 is SGHAT, CDR2 FQDESV, per germline (reference sequence). The CDR3 is CASSPRDTYQETQYF. In nucleotides, the CDR3 is TGTGCCAGCAGCCCCAGGGACACCTACCAAGAGACCCAGTACTTC.

The chain links TRBV7-2 to TRBJ2-7; 9 positions agree with TRBD1. The V gene's germline CDR1 is SGHTA and CDR2 FQGNSA. The J segment lost 3 bases and the V segment lost 3 bases, leaving 12 bases of the junction unmatched. This CDR3 is built from 17 residues. This chain's CDR3 is CASSLPTGTGTLYEQYF. In nucleotides, the CDR3 is TGTGCCAGCAGCTTGCCCACCGGGACAGGGACACTCTACGAGCAGTACTTC.

The chain joins TRBV4-3 to TRBJ2-3, with 7 bases matching TRBD1. V was clipped by 0 bases and J by 8 bases; unmatched bases: 8. This CDR3 has 15 residues. Germline lookup yields CDR1 LGHNA and CDR2 YSLEER. CDR3 sequence: CASSQDVQGSVTQYF. The DNA of the CDR3 is TGCGCCAGCAGCCAAGATGTACAGGGGAGCGTTACGCAGTATTTT.

The chain recombines TRBV13 with TRBJ2-7, with D perhaps TRBD1 (6 bases). The CDR3 sequence is 15 residues long. Germline-derived CDR1 and CDR2 are PRHDT and FYEKMQ (reference sequence). V lost 5 bases to trimming and J lost 0 bases, with 14 bases between them. In DNA, the CDR3 is TGTGCCAGCAGCCAGATACAGGGAAGCTCCTACGAGCAGTACTTC. Its translation is CASSQIQGSSYEQYF. Supplemented by reference TRBV13 and TRBJ2-7, the full variable domain reads AAGVIQSPRHLIKEKRETATLKCYPIPRHDTVYWYQQGPGQDPQFLISFYEKMQSDKGSIPDRFSAQQFSDYHSELNMSSLELGDSALYFCASSQIQGSSYEQYFGPGTRLTVT.

The chain recombines TRBV10-2 with TRBJ2-5; D is uncertain. In germline, CDR1 is WSHSY, CDR2 SAAADI. CDR3 size: 12 residues. Trimming removed 5 bases at V and 7 bases at J, with 11 bases between. CDR3 nucleotides: TGCGCCAGCAGTTTTAGCCCCGGGACCCAGTACTTC. Its translation is CASSFSPGTQYF.

The rearrangement joins TRBV5-6 to TRBJ1-6, with unresolved D. The germline CDR1 and CDR2 sequences are SGHDT and YYEEEE. This CDR3 spans 14 amino acids. V lost 0 bases to trimming and J lost 10 bases, with 11 bases between them. CDR3 in amino acids: CASSLGLGESPLHF. The DNA of the CDR3 is TGTGCCAGCAGCTTGGGACTGGGAGAGTCACCCCTCCACTTT.

The V and J genes are TRBV30 and TRBJ1-2, with D possibly matching TRBD1 (5 bases). This CDR3 is built from 18 residues. V lost 0 bases, J lost 6 bases, and 26 bases lay in between. Germline lookup yields CDR1 GTSNPN and CDR2 SVGIG (reference sequence). The CDR3 nucleotides read TGTGCCTGGAGTGTACGTCATCGTCGGGACGGGGGGAAAAATGGCTACACCTTC. It is translated as CAWSVRHRRDGGKNGYTF. Complete variable domain (other parts from reference TRBV30 and TRBJ1-2): SQTIHQWPATLVQPVGSPLSLECTVEGTSNPNLYWYRQAAGRGLQLLFYSVGIGQISSEVPQNLSASRPQDRQFILSSKKLLLSDSGFYLCAWSVRHRRDGGKNGYTFGSGTRLTVV.

The chain joins TRBV5-1 to TRBJ1-2; 9 bases match TRBD1. CDR1 is SGHRS, CDR2 YFSETQ, per germline. V dropped 4 bases and J dropped 5; count of bases not matched to a gene: 9. There are 15 residues in the CDR3. The CDR3 loop reads CASSPGTGRPYGYTF. DNA of the CDR3: TGCGCCAGCAGCCCTGGGACAGGGAGGCCGTATGGCTACACCTTC.

The chain uses TRBV7-4 and TRBJ1-5; D uncertain. Germline loops: CDR1 SGHVT, CDR2 SQSDAQ. Between the trimmed V and J ends, which lost 7 bases and 1 base, there was a span of 17 bases. This CDR3 spans 16 amino acids. CDR3: CASNTIEPKSNQPQHF. CDR3 nucleotides: TGTGCCAGCAACACTATAGAGCCAAAAAGCAATCAGCCCCAGCATTTT. The whole variable domain, filled in from reference TRBV7-4 and TRBJ1-5, reads GAGVSQSPRYKVAKRGRDVALRCDSISGHVTLYWYRQTLGQGSEVLTYSQSDAQRDKSGRPSGRFSAERPERSVSTLKIQRTEQGDSAVYLCASNTIEPKSNQPQHFGDGTRLSIL.

The chain is built from TRBV7-9 and TRBJ2-2; 9 nucleotides line up with TRBD1. This CDR3 region has 15 residues. The junction had 5 bases not matched to a gene; V was cut back by 7 bases and J by 2 bases. Per germline, CDR1 SEHNR and CDR2 FQNEAQ (reference sequence). Here the CDR3 DNA reads TGTGCCAGCACCAGGGACAGGGATAACACCGGGGAGCTGTTTTTT. Translating it yields CASTRDRDNTGELFF.

CDR3 bases: TGTGCCAGCGCGGGGGGTTACACCGGGGAGCTGTTTTTT. It encodes CASAGGYTGELFF. V gene TRBV2 combines with J gene TRBJ2-2; 8 nucleotides line up with TRBD2. Germline CDR1 and CDR2: SNHLY and FYNNEI. CDR3 size: 13 residues. Trimming at V came to 8 bases and at J to 3 bases, leaving 2 bases not matched to a gene.

DNA for the CDR3: TGTGCCAGCAGCGTAGAGGGGCTTAACTATGGCTACACCTTC. It specifies CASSVEGLNYGYTF. The chain recombines TRBV9 with TRBJ1-2; D possibly corresponds to TRBD1 (5 bases). The germline V gene has CDR1 SGDLS and CDR2 YYNGEE. The CDR3 runs 14 residues. V was pared by 0 bases and J by 1 base, with 7 bases between.

The chain has TRBV6-5 and TRBJ1-2, with TRBD1 identical over 10 bases. Germline values: CDR1 MNHEY, CDR2 SVGAGI. Unmatched junction bases numbered 4, after V lost 2 bases and J lost 1 base. This CDR3 comprises 16 residues. For the CDR3, the DNA is TGTGCCAGCAGTTACGGGACAGGGGACTATAACTATGGCTACACCTTC. Residues: CASSYGTGDYNYGYTF.

The rearrangement links TRBV5-5 to TRBJ2-3, with D unresolved. Germline assignment: CDR1 SGHKS and CDR2 YYEKEE (reference sequence). The CDR3 sequence is 15 residues long. V dropped 4 bases and J dropped 2 bases, with 14 bases sitting between them. CDR3: CASSLMAVHTDTQYF. As DNA, the CDR3 is TGTGCCAGCAGCCTCATGGCAGTCCACACAGATACGCAGTATTTT.

CDR3 loop: CASSLSRGGNEQYF. In nucleotides, the CDR3 is TGTGCCAGCAGCTTGAGCAGGGGCGGTAACGAGCAGTACTTC. The V and J genes are TRBV5-4 and TRBJ2-7, with TRBD1 as a possible D gene (6 bases). The CDR3 sequence is 14 residues long. The germline V gene has CDR1 SGHNT and CDR2 YYREEE (reference sequence). V gave up 1 base and J gave up 5 bases, with 13 bases separating them.

The chain recombines TRBV11-2 with TRBJ1-1; the D is unclear. With 5 bases removed from V and 4 bases from J, the gap between germline ends came to 14 bases. CDR3 size: 14 residues. Germline-derived CDR1 and CDR2 are SGHAT and FQNNGV. CDR3 bases: TGTGCCAGCAGCCCACTATCGGTCATCACTGAAGCTTTCTTT. Amino acid sequence: CASSPLSVITEAFF.

The gene calls are TRBV19 and TRBJ1-6; 8 bases align to TRBD1. V lost 7 bases and J lost 8; bases outside the gene matches: 7. CDR1 LNHDA and CDR2 SQIVND come from the germline V gene (reference sequence). The CDR3 sequence is 14 residues long. The CDR3: CASTQGQGDSPLHF. CDR3 bases: TGTGCCAGTACCCAAGGACAGGGTGATTCACCCCTCCACTTT.

This chain links TRBV27 with TRBJ2-2, with 7 nucleotides matching TRBD1. Germline V gene sequence: CDR1 MNHEY, CDR2 SMNVEV (reference sequence). The J segment lost 1 base and the V segment lost 5 bases, leaving 4 bases of the junction unmatched. This CDR3 contains 15 residues. The CDR3 spells CASSRTGVNTGELFF. The DNA of the CDR3 is TGTGCCAGCAGTCGAACAGGGGTGAACACCGGGGAGCTGTTTTTT.

This chain connects TRBV6-2 or TRBV6-3 to TRBJ2-1; 9 nucleotides match TRBD1. Germline trimming cut 6 bases from V and 6 bases from J; bases unmatched to any gene: 6. The length of the CDR3 is 14 residues. CDR1 and CDR2 (germline): MNHEY, SVGEGT. Here the CDR3 DNA reads TGTGCCAGCAGCTTGGGACAGGGTGGCAATGAGCAGTTCTTC. It encodes CASSLGQGGNEQFF.

The CDR3 loop reads CATSREARGNQPQHF. Here the CDR3 DNA reads TGTGCCACCAGCAGAGAAGCCAGGGGCAATCAGCCCCAGCATTTT. J is TRBJ1-5 and V is TRBV15; a weak D match, TRBD1 (5 bases). Germline CDR1 reads LNHNV; CDR2 reads YYDKDF (reference sequence). Trimming stripped 0 bases from V and 2 bases from J, with 8 bases between. The length of the CDR3 is 15 residues.

This chain connects TRBV2 to TRBJ2-3, with D perhaps matching TRBD1 (5 bases). Trimming left V 7 bases short and J 0 bases short, with 8 bases between. The germline V gene encodes CDR1 SNHLY and CDR2 FYNNEI. The CDR3 loop spans 13 amino acids. This chain's CDR3 is CASTRQSTDTQYF. In DNA form, the CDR3 reads TGTGCCAGCACCCGACAGAGCACAGATACGCAGTATTTT.

V is TRBV21-1 and J is TRBJ1-1; the table calls TRBD1, which could not be checked here. TRBV21-1 is recorded as a pseudogene. CDR3 length: 16 amino acids. Written as DNA, the CDR3 is TGTGCCAGCAGCAAATGCCTTGGGCAGGGAAACACTGAAGCTTTCTTT. Translated, it gives CASSKCLGQGNTEAFF.